The clone carrying this T cell receptor beta chain has a count of ten or more. Its antigen is undetermined. The data were obtained in a study of neurological immune-mediated disorders. Time point specified: longitudinal time-point 3. PBMCs stored at -80 C, 2 million in total, were the source of the unsorted libraries. One entry per CDR3 protein results from TCRdb running MiXCR on the 5' RACE reads. The sample contains more than 95,000 distinct CDR3 sequences, 10% to 13% of which appear only once. General study findings and limits: Whereas HTLV-1-associated myelopathy showed the most TCR clonal expansion, multiple sclerosis showed the least, with levels below those of healthy controls. Across subjects, expanded clones had no CDR3 amino acid sequences in common, pointing to private repertoires in all groups.

The clonotype was recovered from a female donor with HTLV-1-associated myelopathy (HAM/TSP). Sequenced: PBMCs.

CDR3 protein: CATSGVTGETQYF. Written as DNA, the CDR3 is TGTGCCACTTCGGGGGTTACGGGAGAGACCCAGTACTTC. The chain couples TRBV10-3 to TRBJ2-5, with D tentatively TRBD2 (6 bases). CDR3 size: 13 residues. V dropped 10 bases and J dropped 4 bases, with 16 bases sitting between them. The germline gives CDR1 ENHRY, CDR2 SYGVKD.